The 15 T cell receptor beta chains reported below all come from one sample, sequenced in a study of blood T cell repertoires in COVID-19. TCRdb's copy holds only in-frame clones and misses some; the assay was immunoSEQ multiplex PCR. This table has some 200,000 clones, approximately 78% appearing once. Sample: PBMCs or T cells enriched from blood (not recorded which). These receptor sequences come from a man in his forties who had recovered from COVID-19.

J is TRBJ1-2 and V is TRBV29-1, with 7 bases matching TRBD1. The germline V gene encodes CDR1 SQVTM and CDR2 ANQGSEA. The CDR3 totals 14 residues. V shed 6 bases and J 2 bases; nucleotides not matched to a gene: 9. Here the CDR3 reads CSVAPYRGNYGYTF. DNA of the CDR3: TGCAGCGTCGCGCCCTACAGGGGAAACTATGGCTACACCTTC.

The chain couples TRBV6-2 or TRBV6-3 to TRBJ2-1, with TRBD2 matching over 15 bases. Germline CDR1 MNHEY, CDR2 SVGEGT. The CDR3 sequence is 18 residues long. J lost 4 bases, V lost 0 bases, and 4 bases had no gene match. The CDR3 spells CASSYSGTSGGIYNEQFF. CDR3 DNA sequence: TGTGCCAGCAGTTACTCCGGGACTAGCGGGGGGATTTACAATGAGCAGTTCTTC.

The CDR3 loop is CASSLAEIADTQYF. In DNA, the CDR3 is TGTGCCAGCAGCTTGGCCGAGATTGCGGATACGCAGTATTTT. This sequence joins TRBV5-6 and TRBJ2-3, with D uncertain. Germline V lookup: CDR1 SGHDT, CDR2 YYEEEE. The CDR3 length is 14 residues. The ends were cut back, 0 bases at V and 6 bases at J, with 11 bases in the middle.

V usage is TRBV2 and J usage is TRBJ1-6; unclear D gene. V gave up 6 bases and J gave up 7 bases, with 7 bases separating them. CDR3 length equals 12 residues. Germline V gene lookup returns CDR1 SNHLY and CDR2 FYNNEI. CDR3 coding DNA: TGTGCCAGCAGCCCGTTAAATTCACCCCTCCACTTT. It yields the protein CASSPLNSPLHF.

This chain connects TRBV3-1 (or the pseudogene TRBV3-2) to TRBJ1-2, with D uncertain. The ends were cut back, 2 bases at V and 3 bases at J, with 4 bases in the middle. Germline V gene lookup returns CDR1 LGHDT and CDR2 YNNKEL (reference sequence). The CDR3 has 12 amino acids. The DNA for the CDR3 is TGTGCCAGCAGCCAATCTTACTATGGCTACACCTTC. Translated, it gives CASSQSYYGYTF.

The chain combines TRBV19 with TRBJ1-5, with D perhaps matching TRBD1 (6 bases). The V end was cut by 7 bases, the J end by 1 base, with 11 bases between. This CDR3 contains 14 residues. The germline V gene encodes CDR1 LNHDA and CDR2 SQIVND (reference sequence). The DNA for the CDR3 is TGTGCCAGTAAAAGGGGGTTGAGCAATCAGCCCCAGCATTTT. This codes for CASKRGLSNQPQHF.

This chain links TRBV11-2 with TRBJ2-2; 8 bases line up with TRBD2. The CDR3 is 16 residues long. The V gene end was trimmed by 4 bases and the J gene end by 3 bases; junction bases not matched to a gene: 7. Germline CDR1 and CDR2: SGHAT and FQNNGV. The CDR3 protein is CASSSLIAGYTGELFF. The DNA for the CDR3 is TGTGCCAGCAGCTCATTAATAGCGGGGTACACCGGGGAGCTGTTTTTT. The whole variable domain, remainder taken from reference TRBV11-2 and TRBJ2-2, is EAGVAQSPRYKIIEKRQSVAFWCNPISGHATLYWYQQILGQGPKLLIQFQNNGVVDDSQLPKDRFSAERLKGVDSTLKIQPAKLEDSAVYLCASSSLIAGYTGELFFGEGSRLTVL.

The chain couples TRBV2 to TRBJ2-3, with TRBD2 matching 7 bases. Germline V gene data show CDR1 as SNHLY and CDR2 as FYNNEI. Losses at the gene ends were 8 bases for V and 5 bases for J; bases not matched to a gene: 10. The CDR3 spans 14 residues. CDR3 DNA: TGTGCCAGCTATTACGGGGGGAGAGGAGATACGCAGTATTTT. Translation gives CASYYGGRGDTQYF.

The gene calls are TRBV29-1 and TRBJ1-1, with 8 positions matching TRBD1. J lost 1 base, V lost 7 bases, and 5 bases had no gene match. Germline CDR1 SQVTM, CDR2 ANQGSEA. The CDR3 loop spans 13 amino acids. This chain's CDR3 is CSGYQGANTEAFF. CDR3 in DNA: TGCAGCGGTTACCAGGGGGCGAACACTGAAGCTTTCTTT.

The J gene is TRBJ1-6, the V gene TRBV7-9; 7 bases are a match to TRBD1. V shed 4 bases and J 6 bases; nucleotides not matched to a gene: 6. The V gene's germline CDR1 is SEHNR and CDR2 FQNEAQ (reference sequence). The CDR3 is made up of 15 amino acids. CDR3: CASSSRQGGNSPLHF. The CDR3 DNA reads as TGTGCCAGCAGCTCCCGACAGGGCGGTAATTCACCCCTCCACTTT.

The chain links TRBV19 to TRBJ2-2; 9 bases align to TRBD1. This CDR3 region has 15 residues. CDR1 and CDR2 from the germline V gene are LNHDA and SQIVND (reference sequence). V was pared by 7 bases and J by 6 bases, with 9 bases of the junction left unmatched. CDR3 nucleotide sequence: TGTGCCAGTACCACCGGGACAGGGAATGCCGGGGAGCTGTTTTTT. Its translation is CASTTGTGNAGELFF.

The chain has TRBV21-1 and TRBJ2-1; TRBD2 is taken as the D call from the table, unchecked against the DNA. TRBV21-1 counts as a pseudogene. The CDR3 has 19 amino acids. The CDR3 DNA follows: TGTGCCAGCAGAAAGGCACCCCGCCCGGGACTCCACCGTTACAATGAGCAGTTCTTC. This codes for CASRKAPRPGLHRYNEQFF.

Many counts were recorded for this clone. This chain links TRBV4-1 with TRBJ2-6, with 9 bases that match TRBD1. There are 19 residues in the CDR3. Germline values: CDR1 MGHRA, CDR2 YSYEKL. J lost 2 bases, V lost 5 bases, and 13 bases had no gene match. For the CDR3, the DNA is TGCGCCAGCAGCGCGCAGATACAGGGGGCGCTTACTGGGGCCAACGTCCTGACTTTC. Its protein is CASSAQIQGALTGANVLTF.

The V and J genes are TRBV27 and TRBJ1-1; the D gene is possibly TRBD1 (5 bases). The CDR3 spans 15 residues. The germline V gene has CDR1 MNHEY and CDR2 SMNVEV (reference sequence). The germline V and J ends were trimmed by 6 bases and 3 bases, with 17 bases remaining between them. CDR3 loop: CASSPQKGSYTEAFF. In nucleotides, the CDR3 is TGTGCCAGCAGCCCTCAGAAGGGGTCATACACTGAAGCTTTCTTT.

Many counts were recorded for this clone. The gene calls are TRBV5-1 and TRBJ1-1; D unclear. The V gene's germline CDR1 is SGHRS and CDR2 YFSETQ. V dropped 4 bases and J dropped 5 bases, with 18 bases sitting between them. The CDR3 loop spans 15 amino acids. This CDR3 is CASSPGGPRETEAFF. CDR3 DNA sequence: TGCGCCAGCAGCCCGGGAGGGCCACGGGAAACTGAAGCTTTCTTT.